The entry below gives a single T cell receptor beta chain sequence along with its context. Only one count was recorded for this clonotype. No cognate antigen has been identified for it. Germline and junction disagree at one end, which may indicate a read error. These data originate in a study of tumor and adjacent non-tumor tissue in lung cancer (dated by TCRdb to 2017 to 2018). With regard to the full study: Patients with adenocarcinoma (about twelve), squamous cell carcinoma (2) and small cell lung cancer (1) were included in the cohort. In total, sequencing yielded approximately 130,000,000 productive TCRbeta reads, which works out to an average of approximately 4.1 million reads per sample. The study compared bulk TCRbeta repertoires between lung tumor tissue and matched distant non-tumor lung tissue from some 14 lung cancer patients. Around 31 paired specimens, one tumor and one normal lung sample per patient, were profiled by TCRbeta CDR3 sequencing. The roughly 15 patients were aged about 30 to 80 years, included ten or so men and 5 women, and had TNM stage I to III disease. On the study overall, not on this receptor specifically: Tumor tissue showed significantly higher TCR diversity (inverse Simpson) than normal lung tissue, at roughly 430 vs 170 (P = 0.0075, Mann-Whitney U test). The methods do not name the sequencing platform or mention unique molecular identifiers. Because peripheral blood was not sequenced, blood TCRbeta repertoires in the lung cancer patients of the study were not examined. Younger patients had significantly higher TCR diversity, and higher tumor TCR diversity was associated with shorter overall and disease-free survival. The cohort had only roughly 14 patients, and the authors noted that larger samples and more detailed clinical data are needed. The top 100 clones accounted for a significantly larger cumulative portion of the repertoire in normal lung than in tumor tissue.

RNA was extracted from bulk unsorted tissue and checked for quality with a NanoDrop ND-1000 and an Agilent 2100. Distant non-tumor tissue taken more than 3 cm from the tumor edge was used as the normal lung sample. The donors were newly diagnosed lung cancer patients admitted for thoracic surgery in China from August to November 2014 who had not received prior chemotherapy. Patients who had received previous radiotherapy or chemotherapy, or who had another concurrent cancer, were excluded from the study. Pieces of surgical tissue measuring roughly 1-2.1 cm3 were kept in RNAlater solution and stored at -80 degrees C until use. For CDR1 and CDR2, the germline V gene lists SGHNT and YENEEA. From the cysteine through the phenylalanine, the CDR3 covers 17 amino acids. The DNA shown is the 51-base CDR3, in frame from base 1. Libraries came from multiplex PCR. These reads were obtained on an Illumina HiSeq 2500. TCRbeta libraries were constructed through three rounds of nested PCR with primers (Table S4) according to protocols modified from ARM-PCR. Before sequencing, PCR products of 200-500 bp were excised from the gel and purified with the QIAquick gel extraction kit. The original methods were these. Trimmomatic was used to clean the reads, FLASH was used to merge the reads into complete CDR3 sequences, and MiTCR was used to assign the reads to V(D)J germline segments. Clonal diversity was calculated as the inverse Simpson's index using VDJtools. Productive reads were defined as in-frame sequences without a premature stop codon. TCRdb reran the public reads through fastp at Q25 and MiXCR, keeping productive beta chains. Every distinct CDR3 protein forms one entry, paired with its most common genes and DNA. TCRdb's processing, not the authors', yielded these V and J calls. This sample lists over 100,000 distinct CDR3 sequences; around 57% were detected once. 15% to 20% of the sample is in the top ten clones.

The sequencing sample was made of distant non-tumor lung tissue. The chain was built from TRBV11-3 and TRBJ2-1; TRBD2 matches 11 bases in the middle. The sequence came from a man aged 60 to 69 with non-small cell lung cancer. CDR3 sequence: CVSSLDGTSGRGNEHFF. The DNA sequence follows: TGTGTCAGCAGCTTAGATGGTACTAGCGGGAGAGGCAATGAGCATTTCTTC.